Reported below is one T cell receptor beta chain. Full-length variable regions came from constant-region reverse primers plus semi-nested Nested Universal Primer A PCR. TCRdb re-called the 5' RACE reads with MiXCR, one entry per CDR3 protein. The sample includes about 57,000 distinct CDR3 sequences, more than 25% of them seen just once. Trimming took 8 bases from V and 6 from J, leaving 16 bases between them. Germline CDR1 is LNHNV and CDR2 is YYDKDF (reference sequence). The CDR3 covers 14 residues. The chain employs TRBV15 and TRBJ2-2; possible D gene TRBD1, 7 bases. Input material: tumor-infiltrating memory CD4+ T cells sorted from the breast tumor. The subset: memory CD4+ T cells, CD4+CD45RO+CD25-. This TCR derives from a female donor with breast cancer. CDR3 nucleotide sequence: TGTGCCACCGGCCGCGACAGGGAGGCCGGGGAGCTGTTTTTT. Protein sequence: CATGRDREAGELFF.